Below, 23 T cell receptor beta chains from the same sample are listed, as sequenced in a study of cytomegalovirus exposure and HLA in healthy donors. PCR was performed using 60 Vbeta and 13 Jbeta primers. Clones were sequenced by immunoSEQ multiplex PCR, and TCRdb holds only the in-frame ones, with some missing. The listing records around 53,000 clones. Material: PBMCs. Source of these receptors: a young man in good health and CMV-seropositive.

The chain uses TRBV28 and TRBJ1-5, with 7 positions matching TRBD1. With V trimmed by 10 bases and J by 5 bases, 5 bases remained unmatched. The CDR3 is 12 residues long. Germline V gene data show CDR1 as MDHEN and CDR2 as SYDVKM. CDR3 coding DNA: TGTGCCACCAAAGACAGGGATCAGCCCCAGCATTTT. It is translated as CATKDRDQPQHF.

The CDR3 sequence is CASRSTGGASDTQYF. The CDR3 coding sequence is TGTGCCAGCCGATCCACAGGGGGAGCCTCAGATACGCAGTATTTT. The gene calls are TRBV6-1 and TRBJ2-3, with 8 nucleotides matching TRBD1. The CDR3 is 15 amino acids. The V gene's germline CDR1 is MNHNS and CDR2 SASEGT. Unmatched junction bases numbered 11, after V lost 8 bases and J lost 4 bases.

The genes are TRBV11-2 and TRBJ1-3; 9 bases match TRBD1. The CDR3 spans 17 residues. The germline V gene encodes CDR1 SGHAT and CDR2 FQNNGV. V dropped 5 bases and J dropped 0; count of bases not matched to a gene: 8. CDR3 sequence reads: CASSQGQGVTSGNTIYF. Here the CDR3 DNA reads TGTGCCAGCAGCCAGGGACAGGGCGTAACCTCTGGAAACACCATATATTTT.

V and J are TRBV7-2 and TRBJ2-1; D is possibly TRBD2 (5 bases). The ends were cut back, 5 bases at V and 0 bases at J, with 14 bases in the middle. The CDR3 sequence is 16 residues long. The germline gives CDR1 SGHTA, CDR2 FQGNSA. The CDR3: CASSPPGFPSYNEQFF. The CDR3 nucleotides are TGTGCCAGCAGCCCCCCGGGATTCCCCTCCTACAATGAGCAGTTCTTC.

The CDR3 nucleotides are TGTGCCAGCAGCTTAACGTCAACAGCAGAGACCCAGTACTTC. Amino acids: CASSLTSTAETQYF. The chain employs TRBV7-3 and TRBJ2-5; the D is unclear. V lost 0 bases, J lost 4 bases, and 9 bases lay in between. The CDR3 loop spans 14 amino acids. Germline V gene lookup returns CDR1 SGHTA and CDR2 FQGTGA.

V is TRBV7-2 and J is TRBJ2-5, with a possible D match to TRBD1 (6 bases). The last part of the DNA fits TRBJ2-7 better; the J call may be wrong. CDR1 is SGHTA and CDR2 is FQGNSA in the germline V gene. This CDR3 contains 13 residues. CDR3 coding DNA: TGTGCCAGCCGTGGGGGCCCCGGCTACGAGCAGTACTTC. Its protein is CASRGGPGYEQYF.

The CDR3 spells CASSPPGDQEQFF. The CDR3 region has the DNA TGTGCCAGCAGTCCACCGGGGGATCAAGAGCAGTTCTTC. This sequence joins TRBV28 and TRBJ2-1; D possibly corresponds to TRBD2 (6 bases). Trimming took 5 bases from V and 10 from J, leaving 15 bases between them. The CDR3 is 13 amino acids. Germline V lookup: CDR1 MDHEN, CDR2 SYDVKM.

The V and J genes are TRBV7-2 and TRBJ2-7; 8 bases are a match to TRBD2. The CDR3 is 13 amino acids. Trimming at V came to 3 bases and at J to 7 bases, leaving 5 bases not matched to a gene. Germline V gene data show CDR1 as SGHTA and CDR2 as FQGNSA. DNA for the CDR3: TGTGCCAGCAGCTTTCCCGGGACTAGTGAGCAGTACTTC. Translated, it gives CASSFPGTSEQYF.

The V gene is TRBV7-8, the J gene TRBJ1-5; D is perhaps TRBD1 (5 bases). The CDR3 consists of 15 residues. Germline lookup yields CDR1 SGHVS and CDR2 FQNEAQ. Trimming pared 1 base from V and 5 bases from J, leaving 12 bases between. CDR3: CASSLGEQAHQPQHF. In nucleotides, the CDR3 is TGTGCCAGCAGCTTAGGGGAACAGGCTCATCAGCCCCAGCATTTT.

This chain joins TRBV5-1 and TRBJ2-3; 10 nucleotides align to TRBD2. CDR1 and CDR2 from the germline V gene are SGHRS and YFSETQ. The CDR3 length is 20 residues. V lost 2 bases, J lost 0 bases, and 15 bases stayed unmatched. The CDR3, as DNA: TGCGCCAGCAGCTTTTCCGGAACTACTAGCGGGGTTACTAGCACAGATACGCAGTATTTT. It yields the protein CASSFSGTTSGVTSTDTQYF. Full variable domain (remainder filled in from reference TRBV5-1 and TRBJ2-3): KAGVTQTPRYLIKTRGQQVTLSCSPISGHRSVSWYQQTPGQGLQFLFEYFSETQRNKGNFPGRFSGRQFSNSRSEMNVSTLELGDSALYLCASSFSGTTSGVTSTDTQYFGPGTRLTVL.

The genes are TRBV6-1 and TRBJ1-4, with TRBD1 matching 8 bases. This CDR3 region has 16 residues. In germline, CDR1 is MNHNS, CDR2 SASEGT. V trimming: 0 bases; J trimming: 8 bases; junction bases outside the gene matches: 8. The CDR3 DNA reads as TGTGCCAGCAGTGAAGCAAGGACAGGGTCTTGGGAAAAACTGTTTTTT. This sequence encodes CASSEARTGSWEKLFF.

CDR3 residues: CASNYDPATEAFF. In DNA form, the CDR3 reads TGTGCCAGCAACTATGACCCAGCCACTGAAGCTTTCTTT. This rearrangement joins TRBV2 to TRBJ1-1; no definite D call. V was trimmed by 7 bases and J by 4 bases, leaving 13 bases between them. Germline values: CDR1 SNHLY, CDR2 FYNNEI. This CDR3 has 13 residues.

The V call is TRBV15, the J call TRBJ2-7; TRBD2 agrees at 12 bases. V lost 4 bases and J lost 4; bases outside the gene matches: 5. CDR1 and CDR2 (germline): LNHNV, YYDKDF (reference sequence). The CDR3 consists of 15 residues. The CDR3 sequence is CATSTLAGGLYEQYF. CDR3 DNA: TGTGCCACCAGCACCCTAGCGGGAGGGTTGTACGAGCAGTACTTC.

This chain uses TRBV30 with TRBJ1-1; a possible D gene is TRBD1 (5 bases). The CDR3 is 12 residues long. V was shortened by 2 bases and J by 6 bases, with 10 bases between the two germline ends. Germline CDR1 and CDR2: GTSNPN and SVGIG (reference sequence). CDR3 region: CAWSWGVSEAFF. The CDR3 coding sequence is TGTGCCTGGAGTTGGGGGGTCTCTGAAGCTTTCTTT.

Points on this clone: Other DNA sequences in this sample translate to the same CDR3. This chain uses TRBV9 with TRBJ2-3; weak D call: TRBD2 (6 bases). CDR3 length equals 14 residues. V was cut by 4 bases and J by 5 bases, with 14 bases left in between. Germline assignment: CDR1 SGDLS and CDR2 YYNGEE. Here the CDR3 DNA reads TGTGCCAGCAGCCCCCTCCGGGGAGGAGATACGCAGTATTTT. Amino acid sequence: CASSPLRGGDTQYF. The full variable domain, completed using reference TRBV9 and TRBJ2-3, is DSGVTQTPKHLITATGQRVTLRCSPRSGDLSVYWYQQSLDQGLQFLIQYYNGEERAKGNILERFSAQQFPDLHSELNLSSLELGDSALYFCASSPLRGGDTQYFGPGTRLTVL.

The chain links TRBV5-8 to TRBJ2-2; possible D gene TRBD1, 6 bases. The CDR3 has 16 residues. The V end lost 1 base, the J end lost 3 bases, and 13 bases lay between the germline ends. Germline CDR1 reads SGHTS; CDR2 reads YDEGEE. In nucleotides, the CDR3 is TGTGCCAGCAGCTTGATGTCAGCAGGGGACACCGGGGAGCTGTTTTTT. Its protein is CASSLMSAGDTGELFF.

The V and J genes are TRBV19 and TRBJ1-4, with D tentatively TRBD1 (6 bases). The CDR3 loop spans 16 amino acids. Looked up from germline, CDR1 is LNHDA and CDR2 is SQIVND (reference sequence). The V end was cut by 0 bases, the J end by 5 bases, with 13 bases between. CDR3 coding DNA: TGTGCCAGTAGTATAGAACGCACCCAGGGGAATGAAAAACTGTTTTTT. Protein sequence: CASSIERTQGNEKLFF.

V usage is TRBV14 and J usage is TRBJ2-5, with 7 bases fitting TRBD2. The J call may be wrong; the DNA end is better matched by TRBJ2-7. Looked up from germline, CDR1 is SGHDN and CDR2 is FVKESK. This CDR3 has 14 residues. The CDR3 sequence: CASSQWLAAYEQYF. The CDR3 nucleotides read TGTGCCAGCAGCCAATGGCTAGCGGCCTACGAGCAGTACTTC.

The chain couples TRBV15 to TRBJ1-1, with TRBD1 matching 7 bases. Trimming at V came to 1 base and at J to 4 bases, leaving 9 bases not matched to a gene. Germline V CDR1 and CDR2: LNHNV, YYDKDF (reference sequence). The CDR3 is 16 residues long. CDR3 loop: CATSRGQGRGPTEAFF. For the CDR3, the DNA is TGTGCCACCAGCAGAGGGCAGGGAAGGGGGCCCACTGAAGCTTTCTTT.

CDR3 in DNA: TGCGCCAGCAGTCCCGGGGTAGCGGTTCACAATGAGCAGTTCTTC. Translation gives CASSPGVAVHNEQFF. The chain is built from TRBV10-1 and TRBJ2-1; possibly TRBD2 for D (6 bases). Trimming took off 5 bases at V and 5 bases at J, with 16 bases between the two ends. Germline loops: CDR1 WNHNN, CDR2 SYGVQD (reference sequence). This CDR3 has 15 residues.

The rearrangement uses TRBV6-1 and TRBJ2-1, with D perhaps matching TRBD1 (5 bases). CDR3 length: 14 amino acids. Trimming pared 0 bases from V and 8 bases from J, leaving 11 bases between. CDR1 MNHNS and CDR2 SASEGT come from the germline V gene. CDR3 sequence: CASSEAGDSDEQFF. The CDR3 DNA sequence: TGTGCCAGCAGTGAAGCGGGTGACAGCGATGAGCAGTTCTTC.

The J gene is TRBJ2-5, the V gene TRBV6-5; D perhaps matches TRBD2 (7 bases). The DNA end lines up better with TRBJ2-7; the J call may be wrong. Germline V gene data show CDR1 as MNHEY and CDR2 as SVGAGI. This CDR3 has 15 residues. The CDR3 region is CASSSRGGGLYEQYF. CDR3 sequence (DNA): TGTGCCAGCAGCTCCCGGGGCGGGGGCCTCTACGAGCAGTACTTC.

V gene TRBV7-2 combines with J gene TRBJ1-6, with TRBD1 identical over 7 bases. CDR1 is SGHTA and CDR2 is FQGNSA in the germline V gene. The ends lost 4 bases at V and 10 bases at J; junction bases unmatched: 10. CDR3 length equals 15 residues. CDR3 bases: TGTGCCAGCAGCTCCAGACAGGGAGGAGGGTCACCCCTCCACTTT. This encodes CASSSRQGGGSPLHF. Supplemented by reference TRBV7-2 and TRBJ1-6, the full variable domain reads GAGVSQSPSNKVTEKGKDVELRCDPISGHTALYWYRQSLGQGLEFLIYFQGNSAPDKSGLPSDRFSAERTGGSVSTLTIQRTQQEDSAVYLCASSSRQGGGSPLHFGNGTRLTVT.